This T cell receptor beta chain comes out of a study of CD8+CD57+ T cells in acquired aplastic anemia. In the study overall: The average for DNA from sorted CD4+ and CD8+ cells was 2.5 to 4 ug.

The CDR3 has 16 residues. Germline V gene lookup returns CDR1 SNHLY and CDR2 FYNNEI. With 4 bases removed from V and 1 base from J, the gap between germline ends came to 16 bases. Genomic DNA constituted the template upon which TCR beta VDJ and CDR3 profiling was performed. TCRdb itself ran the reads through MiXCR, one entry per CDR3 protein. The table records approximately 270,000 distinct CDR3 sequences, 50% to 70% of them present only once. There are many counts of this clonotype. The TCR comes from a human donor with severe aplastic anemia or a healthy control (not recorded which). The sample comprised sorted CD4+, CD8+, or CD8+CD57+ T cells (not recorded which) from PBMCs. V gene TRBV2 combines with J gene TRBJ2-5; tentative D call: TRBD2 (5 bases). The CDR3 protein is CASSVVGILPQETQYF. The CDR3 bases are TGTGCCAGCAGTGTAGTCGGGATTCTCCCCCAAGAGACCCAGTACTTC.